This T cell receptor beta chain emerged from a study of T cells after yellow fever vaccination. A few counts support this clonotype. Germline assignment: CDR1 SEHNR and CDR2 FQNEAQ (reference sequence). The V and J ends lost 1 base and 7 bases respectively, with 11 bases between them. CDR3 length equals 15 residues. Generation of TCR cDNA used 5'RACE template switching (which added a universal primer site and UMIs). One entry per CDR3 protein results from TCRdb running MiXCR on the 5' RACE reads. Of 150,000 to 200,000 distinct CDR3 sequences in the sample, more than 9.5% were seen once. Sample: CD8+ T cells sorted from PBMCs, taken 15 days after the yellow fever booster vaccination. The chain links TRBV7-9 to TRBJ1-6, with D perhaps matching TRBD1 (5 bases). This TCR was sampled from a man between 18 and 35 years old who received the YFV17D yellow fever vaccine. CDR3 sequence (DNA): TGTGCCAGCAGCTTAGTGGCAGGGTGGAATTCACCCCTCCACTTT. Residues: CASSLVAGWNSPLHF.